This record covers a single T cell receptor (beta chain). Its specificity is not known. The junction and the germline gene differ at one end; a read error may be behind it. The investigators amplified TCR beta CDR3 regions from RNA transcripts. HTBI primers drove first-round RT-PCR of the TCR CDR3. TCRdb re-called the multiplex PCR reads with MiXCR, one entry per CDR3 protein. The top ten hold around 20% of the sample, which has roughly 500,000 distinct CDR3 sequences, roughly 46% seen once. This CDR3 region has 13 residues. CDR1 is SGHDT, CDR2 YYEEEE, per germline. The data are from a study of T cells in Graves' hyperthyroidism and ophthalmopathy. Study-level findings and limits: Ophthalmopathy was predicted by the model a median of about 6.5 months ahead of onset.

Sequencing was carried out using peripheral blood or thyroid tissue (not recorded which). The sequence was obtained from an adult woman with Graves' disease, either hyperthyroidism or ophthalmopathy (not recorded which). The chain uses TRBV5-6 and TRBJ2-5; possible D gene TRBD2, 6 bases. The CDR3: CASSQARGETQYF. Here the CDR3 DNA reads TGCGCCAGCAGCCAAGCTCGGGGGGAGACCCAGTACTTC.